This T cell receptor beta chain was found in a study of T cells in Graves' hyperthyroidism and ophthalmopathy. The overall study: Peripheral blood draws took place at initial diagnosis, ahead of any treatment.

V shed 3 bases and J 0 bases; nucleotides not matched to a gene: 8. From germline, CDR1 is MDHEN and CDR2 SYDVKM. This CDR3 has 19 amino acids. Amplified regions were TCR beta CDR3 sequences from RNA transcripts. A set of HTBI primers served as the primers for a first-round RT-PCR of the TCR CDR3. One entry per CDR3 protein results from TCRdb running MiXCR on the multiplex PCR reads. The sample consists of approximately 330,000 distinct CDR3 sequences, 21% of them appearing once. Exclusion of a patient resulted from uncontrolled infection, other autoimmune disease, pregnancy or lactation. Source material for PBMCs was around 10 ml fresh peripheral blood. The study, taken as a whole, reports: Ophthalmopathy could be told apart from stable hyperthyroidism with a 13 V-J model.

This clonotype was observed at least ten times. Its antigen is undetermined. This chain uses TRBV28 with TRBJ2-4; 13 bases are a match to TRBD2. This TCR was recovered from a woman between 50 and 59 years old with Graves' hyperthyroidism. Sequencing input: blood. CDR3 region: CASSFSLGLAGLAKNIQYF. The CDR3 DNA sequence: TGTGCCAGCAGTTTTAGCTTGGGACTAGCGGGGCTAGCCAAAAACATTCAGTACTTC.